The 25 T cell receptor beta chains below were found in one sample sequenced in a study of graft-versus-host responses after intestinal transplantation. These TCRs' antigens remain unknown. Assay used: immunoSEQ multiplex PCR; TCRdb lists only in-frame clones, some missing. Of over 85,000 clones listed, around 93% are singletons. The input for sequencing was unstimulated CD8+ T cells sorted from spleen or lymph node cells, taken before intestinal transplant. These receptors all come from a human donor who received an intestinal transplant.

The chain has TRBV19 and TRBJ2-3; D possibly corresponds to TRBD1 (6 bases). The germline CDR1 and CDR2 sequences are LNHDA and SQIVND (reference sequence). Trimming pared 6 bases from V and 1 base from J, leaving 11 bases between. The CDR3 consists of 14 residues. CDR3 nucleotide sequence: TGTGCCAGTAGCAGGGGATTACGCACAGATACGCAGTATTTT. It codes for CASSRGLRTDTQYF.

CDR3 sequence (DNA): TGTGCCAGCAGCTTGTTTGGGCTAGCGGAGGGCACAGATACGCAGTATTTT. Its protein is CASSLFGLAEGTDTQYF. The genes are TRBV7-9 and TRBJ2-3; 7 nucleotides line up with TRBD2. Per germline, CDR1 SEHNR and CDR2 FQNEAQ (reference sequence). Losses at the gene ends were 3 bases for V and 1 base for J; bases not matched to a gene: 10. There are 17 residues in the CDR3.

This chain joins TRBV2 and TRBJ2-1; TRBD2 aligns across 11 bases. The CDR3 is 16 residues long. The junction had 7 bases not matched to a gene; V was cut back by 0 bases and J by 9 bases. Germline lookup yields CDR1 SNHLY and CDR2 FYNNEI. CDR3 amino acids: CASSEALAGGRGEQFF. As DNA, the CDR3 is TGTGCCAGCAGTGAAGCGCTAGCGGGAGGAAGGGGTGAGCAGTTCTTC.

The chain uses TRBV5-1 and TRBJ2-7; 13 bases match TRBD2. The CDR3 is 19 amino acids. Trimming at V came to 0 bases and at J to 4 bases, leaving 13 bases not matched to a gene. From germline, CDR1 is SGHRS and CDR2 YFSETQ. CDR3 sequence (DNA): TGCGCCAGCAGCTTGGGCAGCCTTCCGACTAGCGGGAGGAGGTACGAGCAGTACTTC. Translated, it gives CASSLGSLPTSGRRYEQYF.

The gene calls are TRBV19 and TRBJ2-1; 9 bases line up with TRBD2. The CDR3 has 14 amino acids. The V segment lost 5 bases and the J segment 8 bases; nucleotides outside the gene matches: 7. Germline V gene lookup returns CDR1 LNHDA and CDR2 SQIVND (reference sequence). The CDR3 loop is CASSLLAGLHEQFF. The CDR3 DNA sequence: TGTGCCAGTAGTCTTCTAGCGGGACTTCATGAGCAGTTCTTC.

This sequence joins TRBV9 and TRBJ2-5, with 12 bases aligning to TRBD2. The CDR3 length is 16 residues. V lost 4 bases, J lost 4 bases, and 8 bases stayed unmatched. Germline loops: CDR1 SGDLS, CDR2 YYNGEE. CDR3 sequence: CASSPRLAGVSETQYF. The CDR3 nucleotides read TGTGCCAGCAGCCCGAGACTAGCGGGAGTTTCAGAGACCCAGTACTTC.

The CDR3: CASSIVADQPQHF. CDR3 DNA sequence: TGTGCCAGTAGTATAGTGGCCGATCAGCCCCAGCATTTT. The chain is built from TRBV19 and TRBJ1-5; D is uncertain. Deletions cut 1 base from V and 5 bases from J, with 6 bases between. This CDR3 is built from 13 residues. Germline V CDR1 and CDR2: LNHDA, SQIVND (reference sequence). The full variable domain, completed using reference TRBV19 and TRBJ1-5, is DGGITQSPKYLFRKEGQNVTLSCEQNLNHDAMYWYRQDPGQGLRLIYYSQIVNDFQKGDIAEGYSVSREKKESFPLTVTSAQKNPTAFYLCASSIVADQPQHFGDGTRLSIL.

The rearrangement joins TRBV27 to TRBJ2-1, with 7 bases that match TRBD1. The junction had 6 bases not matched to a gene; V was cut back by 5 bases and J by 2 bases. This CDR3 spans 15 amino acids. The germline CDR1 and CDR2 sequences are MNHEY and SMNVEV (reference sequence). The CDR3 nucleotides read TGTGCCAGCAGTCCGACAGGGCGTCCCTACAATGAGCAGTTCTTC. Amino acid sequence: CASSPTGRPYNEQFF.

The J gene is TRBJ1-1, the V gene TRBV29-1; D is perhaps TRBD1 (5 bases). The CDR3 sequence is 14 residues long. Germline V gene data show CDR1 as SQVTM and CDR2 as ANQGSEA. Between the trimmed V and J ends, which lost 6 bases and 2 bases, there was a span of 16 bases. The CDR3 DNA follows: TGCAGCGTAGACCGGGACGGATTAAACACTGAAGCTTTCTTT. Protein product: CSVDRDGLNTEAFF.

The genes are TRBV5-6 and TRBJ2-1; no firm D call. Per germline, CDR1 SGHDT and CDR2 YYEEEE. The CDR3 totals 13 residues. V shed 4 bases and J shed 4 bases, with 9 bases lying between them. The CDR3 DNA reads TGTGCCAGCAGCGAGGAGCTTTACAATGAGCAGTTCTTC. It encodes CASSEELYNEQFF.

J is TRBJ2-1 and V is TRBV11-2; D is unclear. The CDR3 has 13 amino acids. Trimming removed 3 bases at V and 16 bases at J, with 19 bases between. Germline CDR1 SGHAT, CDR2 FQNNGV. The CDR3 DNA sequence: TGTGCCAGCAGCTTGTTAAGTTCTGATTCGGGTTTCTTC. It specifies CASSLLSSDSGFF.

The V call is TRBV4-1, the J call TRBJ2-6; D is ambiguous. V lost 3 bases to trimming and J lost 0 bases, with 9 bases between them. This CDR3 contains 16 residues. CDR1 is MGHRA, CDR2 YSYEKL, per germline. CDR3 amino acids: CASSHVEYSGANVLTF. The DNA of the CDR3 is TGCGCCAGCAGCCATGTTGAGTACTCTGGGGCCAACGTCCTGACTTTC.

CDR3 region: CASSRGTGGYEQYF. CDR3 coding DNA: TGCGCCAGCAGTCGGGGGACAGGGGGCTACGAGCAGTACTTC. The V gene is TRBV23-1, the J gene TRBJ2-7; 11 bases are a match to TRBD1. TRBV23-1 is known as an ORF, though its function is uncertain. Germline trimming cut 4 bases from V and 3 bases from J; bases unmatched to any gene: 2. The CDR3 totals 14 residues.

As to this clone: The identical CDR3 is also encoded by other nucleotide sequences in the sample. The chain combines TRBV27 with TRBJ1-5; D is unclear. CDR3 length: 13 residues. V was shortened by 6 bases and J by 0 bases, with 6 bases between the two germline ends. Germline CDR1 is MNHEY and CDR2 is SMNVEV (reference sequence). The CDR3 coding sequence is TGTGCCAGCAGCCCGTATAGCAATCAGCCCCAGCATTTT. Protein product: CASSPYSNQPQHF.

The V call is TRBV9, the J call TRBJ2-2; D ambiguous. V gave up 3 bases and J gave up 1 base, with 4 bases separating them. The CDR3 extends over 13 amino acids. CDR1 SGDLS and CDR2 YYNGEE come from the germline V gene. CDR3 coding DNA: TGTGCCAGCAGCGAGCGGAACACCGGGGAGCTGTTTTTT. Its translation is CASSERNTGELFF.

The V call is TRBV2, the J call TRBJ1-2; D is possibly TRBD1 (5 bases). From germline, CDR1 is SNHLY and CDR2 FYNNEI. V gave up 1 base and J gave up 5 bases, with 11 bases separating them. The CDR3 has 14 residues. As DNA, the CDR3 is TGTGCCAGCAGTGAAGGTCCAGGGATTTATGGCTACACCTTC. Residues: CASSEGPGIYGYTF.

CDR3 nucleotide sequence: TGCGCCAGCAGCCAAGTGTTGGGACTAGCGGGAGTGTACAATGAGCAGTTCTTC. Translating gives CASSQVLGLAGVYNEQFF. This chain uses TRBV4-1 with TRBJ2-1; 14 bases fit TRBD2. V lost 1 base, J lost 4 bases, and 6 bases stayed unmatched. The CDR3 totals 18 residues. The germline V gene encodes CDR1 MGHRA and CDR2 YSYEKL.

The genes are TRBV28 and TRBJ2-3; 9 nucleotides agree with TRBD2. From germline, CDR1 is MDHEN and CDR2 SYDVKM. V shed 7 bases, J shed 5 bases, and the junction held 13 bases outside the gene matches. The CDR3 runs 16 residues. The CDR3, as DNA: TGTGCCAGCACTGTAGCGGGAGTTGAGGTAGTAGATACGCAGTATTTT. Amino acids: CASTVAGVEVVDTQYF.

The V gene is TRBV15, the J gene TRBJ2-1, with TRBD2 matching over 7 bases. The CDR3 loop spans 17 amino acids. The J segment lost 6 bases and the V segment lost 0 bases, leaving 11 bases of the junction unmatched. The germline CDR1 and CDR2 sequences are LNHNV and YYDKDF (reference sequence). CDR3 region: CATSRERGAGPGNEQFF. CDR3 DNA: TGTGCCACCAGCAGAGAGAGGGGAGCGGGGCCGGGCAATGAGCAGTTCTTC.

The V call is TRBV27, the J call TRBJ2-7; TRBD2 aligns across 7 bases. Germline CDR1 reads MNHEY; CDR2 reads SMNVEV (reference sequence). With V trimmed by 4 bases and J by 3 bases, 9 bases remained unmatched. This CDR3 region has 15 residues. This CDR3 is CASSSKTSRFYEQYF. For the CDR3, the DNA is TGTGCCAGCAGTTCGAAGACTAGCCGCTTCTACGAGCAGTACTTC.

This chain connects TRBV4-1 to TRBJ1-2, with D perhaps TRBD1 (5 bases). Germline V gives CDR1 MGHRA, CDR2 YSYEKL. The V end was cut by 0 bases, the J end by 2 bases, with 13 bases between. The CDR3 is 16 amino acids. This chain's CDR3 is CASSQDPGRENYGYTF. The CDR3 nucleotides are TGCGCCAGCAGCCAAGATCCGGGCAGGGAGAACTATGGCTACACCTTC.

This chain uses TRBV5-8 with TRBJ1-5; no definite D call. Germline V CDR1 and CDR2: SGHTS, YDEGEE. V was clipped by 0 bases and J by 7 bases, with 5 bases between them. The CDR3 extends over 12 amino acids. Written as DNA, the CDR3 is TGTGCCAGCAGCTTGGGGTTACAGCCCCAGCATTTT. It codes for CASSLGLQPQHF.

The chain is built from TRBV29-1 and TRBJ2-3; D gene ambiguous. The CDR3 has 12 amino acids. V was cut by 3 bases and J by 3 bases, with 7 bases left in between. CDR1 and CDR2 (germline): SQVTM, ANQGSEA. The CDR3 is CSVDLRTDTQYF. The CDR3 DNA follows: TGCAGCGTTGATCTTCGGACAGATACGCAGTATTTT.

This chain connects TRBV19 to TRBJ2-1, with unresolved D. Germline assignment: CDR1 LNHDA and CDR2 SQIVND (reference sequence). V lost 3 bases to trimming and J lost 0 bases, with 6 bases between them. This CDR3 comprises 14 residues. Written as DNA, the CDR3 is TGTGCCAGTAGTATCACCAGCTCCTACAATGAGCAGTTCTTC. Its protein is CASSITSSYNEQFF.

In this sample, this clone turned up once. The chain has TRBV7-9 and TRBJ2-1, with D unclear. The CDR3 totals 12 residues. Per germline, CDR1 SEHNR and CDR2 FQNEAQ (reference sequence). V gave up 1 base and J gave up 15 bases, with 13 bases separating them. The CDR3 sequence: CASSLDAATGFF. Written as DNA, the CDR3 is TGTGCCAGCAGCTTAGATGCGGCGACGGGGTTCTTC.